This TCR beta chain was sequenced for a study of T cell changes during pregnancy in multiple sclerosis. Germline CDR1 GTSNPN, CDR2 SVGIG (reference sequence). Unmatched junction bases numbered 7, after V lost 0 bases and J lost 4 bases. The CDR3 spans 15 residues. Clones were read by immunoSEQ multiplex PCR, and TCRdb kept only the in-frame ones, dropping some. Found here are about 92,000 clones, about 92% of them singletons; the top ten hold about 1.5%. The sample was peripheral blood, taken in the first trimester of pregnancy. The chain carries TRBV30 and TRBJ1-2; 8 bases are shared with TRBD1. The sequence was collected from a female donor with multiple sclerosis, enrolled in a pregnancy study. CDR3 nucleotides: TGTGCCTGGAGTGTATCAGGGGGCGCGGCCTATGGCTACACCTTC. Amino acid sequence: CAWSVSGGAAYGYTF.